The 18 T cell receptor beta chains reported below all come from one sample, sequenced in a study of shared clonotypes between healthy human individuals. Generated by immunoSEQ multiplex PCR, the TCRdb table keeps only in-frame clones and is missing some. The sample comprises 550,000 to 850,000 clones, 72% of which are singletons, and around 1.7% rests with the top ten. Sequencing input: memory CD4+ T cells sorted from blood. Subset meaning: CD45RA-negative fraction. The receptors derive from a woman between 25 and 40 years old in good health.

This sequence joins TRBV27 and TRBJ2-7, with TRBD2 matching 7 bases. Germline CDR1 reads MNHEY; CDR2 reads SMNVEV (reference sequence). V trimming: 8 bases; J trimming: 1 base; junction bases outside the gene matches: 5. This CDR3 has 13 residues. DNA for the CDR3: TGTGCCAGCCACCGCGGGGGTTCCTACGAGCAGTACTTC. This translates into CASHRGGSYEQYF.

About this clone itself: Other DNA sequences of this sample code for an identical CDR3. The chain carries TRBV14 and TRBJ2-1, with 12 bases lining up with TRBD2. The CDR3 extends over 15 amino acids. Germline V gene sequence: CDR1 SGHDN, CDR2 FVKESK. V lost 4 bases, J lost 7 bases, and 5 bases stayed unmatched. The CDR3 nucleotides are TGTGCCAGCAGCCTACTAGCGGGAGGAAGGAATGAGCAGTTCTTC. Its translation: CASSLLAGGRNEQFF.

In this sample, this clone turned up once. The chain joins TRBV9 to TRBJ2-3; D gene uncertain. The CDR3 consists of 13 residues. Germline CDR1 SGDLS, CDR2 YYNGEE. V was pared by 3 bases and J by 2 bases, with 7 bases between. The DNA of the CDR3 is TGTGCCAGCAGCGCTTCCTCCACAGATACGCAGTATTTT. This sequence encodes CASSASSTDTQYF.

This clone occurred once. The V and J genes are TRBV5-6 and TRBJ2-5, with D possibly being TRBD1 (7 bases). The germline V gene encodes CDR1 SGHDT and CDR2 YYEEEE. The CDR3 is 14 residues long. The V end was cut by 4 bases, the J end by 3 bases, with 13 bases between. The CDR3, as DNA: TGTGCCAGCAGCGGGAGGACAGGTGAAGAGACCCAGTACTTC. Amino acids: CASSGRTGEETQYF.

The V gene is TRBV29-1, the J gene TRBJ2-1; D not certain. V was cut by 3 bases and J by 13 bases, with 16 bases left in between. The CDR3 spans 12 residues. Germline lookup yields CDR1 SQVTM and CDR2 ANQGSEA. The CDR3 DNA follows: TGCAGCGTTGAGCCTTCTAGTGGTGTCCAGTTCTTC. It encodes CSVEPSSGVQFF.

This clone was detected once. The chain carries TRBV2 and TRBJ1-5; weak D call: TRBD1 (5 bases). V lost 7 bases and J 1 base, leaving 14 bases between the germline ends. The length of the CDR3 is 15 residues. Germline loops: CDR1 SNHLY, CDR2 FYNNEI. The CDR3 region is CASKRDGTSNQPQHF. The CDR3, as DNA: TGTGCCAGCAAACGGGACGGAACAAGCAATCAGCCCCAGCATTTT. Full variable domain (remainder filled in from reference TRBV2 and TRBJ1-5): EPEVTQTPSHQVTQMGQEVILRCVPISNHLYFYWYRQILGQKVEFLVSFYNNEISEKSEIFDDQFSVERPDGSNFTLKIRSTKLEDSAMYFCASKRDGTSNQPQHFGDGTRLSIL.

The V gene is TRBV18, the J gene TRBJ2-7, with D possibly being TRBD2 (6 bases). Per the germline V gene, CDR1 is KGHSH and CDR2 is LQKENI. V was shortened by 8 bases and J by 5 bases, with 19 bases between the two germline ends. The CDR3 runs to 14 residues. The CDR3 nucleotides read TGTGCCAGCGTCGGAGGGGTGATCAGCGACGAGCAGTACTTC. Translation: CASVGGVISDEQYF.

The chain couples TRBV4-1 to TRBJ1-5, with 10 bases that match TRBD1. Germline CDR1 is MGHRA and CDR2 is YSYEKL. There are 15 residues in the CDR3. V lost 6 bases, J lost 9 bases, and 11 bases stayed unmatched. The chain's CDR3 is CASRRTGGLDRPQHF. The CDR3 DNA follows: TGCGCCAGCAGGCGGACAGGGGGATTGGATCGGCCCCAGCATTTT.

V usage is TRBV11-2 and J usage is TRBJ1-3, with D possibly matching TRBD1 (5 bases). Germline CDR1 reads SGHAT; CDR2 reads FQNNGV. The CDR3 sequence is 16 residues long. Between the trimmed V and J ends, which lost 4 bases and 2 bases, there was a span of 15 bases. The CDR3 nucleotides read TGTGCCAGCAGCTCGTTGAGGGGATCTACTGGAAACACCATATATTTT. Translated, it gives CASSSLRGSTGNTIYF.

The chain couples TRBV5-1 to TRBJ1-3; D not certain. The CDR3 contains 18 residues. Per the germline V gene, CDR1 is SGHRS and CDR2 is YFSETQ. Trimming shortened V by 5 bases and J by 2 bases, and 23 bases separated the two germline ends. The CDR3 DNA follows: TGCGCCAGCAGGAGGGTCAACGGGATAGGGTCGGCTGGAAACACCATATATTTT. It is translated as CASRRVNGIGSAGNTIYF. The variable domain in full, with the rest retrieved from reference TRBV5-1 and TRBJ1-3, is KAGVTQTPRYLIKTRGQQVTLSCSPISGHRSVSWYQQTPGQGLQFLFEYFSETQRNKGNFPGRFSGRQFSNSRSEMNVSTLELGDSALYLCASRRVNGIGSAGNTIYFGEGSWLTVV.

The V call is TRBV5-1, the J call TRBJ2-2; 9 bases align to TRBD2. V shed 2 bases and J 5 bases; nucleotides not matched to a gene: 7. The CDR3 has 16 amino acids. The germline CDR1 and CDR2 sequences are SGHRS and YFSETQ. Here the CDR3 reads CASSFDAGGPTGELFF. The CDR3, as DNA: TGCGCCAGCAGCTTTGATGCGGGAGGGCCAACCGGGGAGCTGTTTTTT.

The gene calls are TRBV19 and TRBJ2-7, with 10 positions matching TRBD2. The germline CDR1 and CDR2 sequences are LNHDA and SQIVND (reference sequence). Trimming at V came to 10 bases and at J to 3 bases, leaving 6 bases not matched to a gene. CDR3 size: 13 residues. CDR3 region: CATSGTSDYEQYF. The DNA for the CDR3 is TGTGCCACCTCCGGGACTAGCGACTACGAGCAGTACTTC.

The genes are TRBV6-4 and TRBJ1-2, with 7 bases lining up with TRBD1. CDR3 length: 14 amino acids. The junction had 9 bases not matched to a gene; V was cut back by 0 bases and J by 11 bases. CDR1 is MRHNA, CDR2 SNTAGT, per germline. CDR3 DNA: TGTGCCAGCAGTGACTCCGGGACAGCCGGGGGGTACACCTTC. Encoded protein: CASSDSGTAGGYTF.

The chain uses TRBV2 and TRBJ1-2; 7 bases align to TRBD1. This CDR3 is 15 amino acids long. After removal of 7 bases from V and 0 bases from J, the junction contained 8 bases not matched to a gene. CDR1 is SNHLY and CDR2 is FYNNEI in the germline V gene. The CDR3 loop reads CASTQGDSPNYGYTF. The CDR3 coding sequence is TGTGCCAGCACCCAGGGGGACAGCCCTAACTATGGCTACACCTTC.

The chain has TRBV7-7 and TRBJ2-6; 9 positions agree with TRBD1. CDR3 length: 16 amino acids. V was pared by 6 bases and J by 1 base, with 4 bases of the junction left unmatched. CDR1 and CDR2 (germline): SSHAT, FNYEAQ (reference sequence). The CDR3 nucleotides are TGTGCCAGCAGTTCCGGGACAGGGTCTGGGGCCAACGTCCTGACTTTC. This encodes CASSSGTGSGANVLTF.

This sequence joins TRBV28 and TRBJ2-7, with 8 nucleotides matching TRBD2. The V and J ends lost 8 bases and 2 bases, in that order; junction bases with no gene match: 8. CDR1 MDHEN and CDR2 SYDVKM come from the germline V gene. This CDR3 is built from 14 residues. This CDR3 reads CASLSAGGPYEQYF. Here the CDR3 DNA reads TGTGCCAGCCTCTCGGCGGGAGGACCCTACGAGCAGTACTTC.

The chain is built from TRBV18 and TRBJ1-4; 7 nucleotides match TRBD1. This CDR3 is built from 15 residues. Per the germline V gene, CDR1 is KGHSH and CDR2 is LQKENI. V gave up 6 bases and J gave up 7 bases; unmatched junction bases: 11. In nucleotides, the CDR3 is TGTGCCAGCTCTGACCAGTCGAAGGGGGCTGAAAAACTGTTTTTT. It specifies CASSDQSKGAEKLFF.

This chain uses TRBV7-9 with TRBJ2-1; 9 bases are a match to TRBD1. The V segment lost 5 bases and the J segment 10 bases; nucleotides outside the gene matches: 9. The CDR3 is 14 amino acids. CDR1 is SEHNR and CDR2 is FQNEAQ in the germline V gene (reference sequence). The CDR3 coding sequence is TGTGCCAGCAGCGGCACGGGACAGGGCGGAGAGCAGTTCTTC. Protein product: CASSGTGQGGEQFF.